This T cell receptor (beta chain) was identified in a study of post-analysis software for immune sequencing data. Study in general: The disease courses spanned relapsing-remitting, secondary progressive and progressive-relapsing forms of multiple sclerosis.

V was cut by 6 bases and J by 6 bases, with 6 bases left in between. Germline values: CDR1 MNHEY, CDR2 SVGEGT. CDR3 length equals 11 residues. This clonotype was counted between two and nine times. Its antigen is as yet unknown. Prepared libraries of TCR beta cDNA carried unique molecular identifiers. From the PCR reads, TCRdb called clonotypes with MiXCR, one entry per CDR3 protein. The sample includes some 690,000 distinct CDR3 sequences, around 64% of them seen just once. Study conclusions and caveats: Controls' normalized Chao1 diversity significantly exceeded that of multiple sclerosis patients. The study found TRBV5-6, TRBV5-1 and TRBV20-1 among four to six TRBV segments more frequent in patients than controls.

The J gene is TRBJ2-1, the V gene TRBV6-2 or TRBV6-3; D is uncertain. The sequenced material came from blood. The sequence was collected from a girl under 10 years old with multiple sclerosis. The CDR3, as DNA: TGTGCCAGCAGAAACGGCAATGAGCAGTTCTTC. This gives the protein CASRNGNEQFF.